This TCR beta chain was captured in a study of T cell clones after liver transplantation. Looking at the study overall: TCRbeta sequencing after a pre-transplant mixed lymphocyte reaction identified graft-donor-reactive clones, later tracked in post-transplant blood.

Germline values: CDR1 SGHAT, CDR2 FQDESV (reference sequence). CDR3 size: 16 residues. Notes on this clone: What it binds is not known. A junction boundary mismatches the germline segment, possibly from a read error.

Some clones are missing from TCRdb's copy, which holds only in-frame ones; the method was immunoSEQ multiplex PCR. The sample yields about 33,000 clones, around 94% seen once. Study-wide results and limits: Graft donor-reactive T cells possibly entered the graft instead of undergoing deletion. In a couple of subjects, few donor cells limited the measurable donor-reactive repertoire. Post-transplant time points were not standardized, so conclusions are preliminary.

This specimen consisted of CD8+ T cells from blood, obtained 12 months after liver transplant. The chain carries TRBV11-1 and TRBJ2-7; 7 nucleotides match TRBD2. The TCR originated in a human patient who received a liver transplant. Part of the T cells may come from the graft donor. The CDR3 spells CASSPVGAGVSHEQYF. Here the CDR3 DNA reads TGTGCCAGCAGCCCCGTCGGGGCGGGAGTCTCCCACGAGCAGTACTTC.